This TCR beta chain emerged from a study of cytomegalovirus exposure and HLA in healthy donors. Vbeta (60) and Jbeta (13) primers were used in the PCR. Profiling relied on immunoSEQ multiplex PCR, and the TCRdb table lists in-frame clones only, not all of them. Here the sample table reports around 71,000 clones. Regarding this clone: Its target is not known.

The study, taken as a whole, reports: TCR beta chain V- and J-gene trimming was linked, in a later analysis, to a missense variant in DCLRE1C.

The CDR3 is made up of 11 amino acids. Germline CDR1 reads SEHNR; CDR2 reads FQNEAQ (reference sequence). V lost 5 bases, J lost 8 bases, and 9 bases lay in between. The source of this sequence is a woman aged 25 to 45 in good health and CMV-seronegative. Sequenced sample: PBMCs. The gene calls are TRBV7-9 and TRBJ1-2, with unresolved D. The CDR3 is CASSQLTGYTF. The DNA of the CDR3 is TGTGCCAGCAGCCAACTGACAGGCTACACCTTC.